These 27 T cell receptor beta chains share one sample of origin, sequenced in a study of control samples from healthy donors and cancer patients. Profiling relied on immunoSEQ multiplex PCR, and the TCRdb table lists in-frame clones only, not all of them. The table records over 150,000 clones, 85% to 95% of them present only once. The sample taken for sequencing was blood. The receptors stem from a man between 35 and 55 years old in good health.

This clone was counted at least ten times. This same CDR3 is encoded by further DNA sequences in the sample. The genes are TRBV7-8 and TRBJ1-1; D is unclear. The germline V gene encodes CDR1 SGHVS and CDR2 FQNEAQ. CDR3 size: 13 residues. Trimming left V 1 base short and J 1 base short, with 4 bases between. CDR3 sequence (DNA): TGTGCCAGCAGCTTAGGACAGAACACTGAAGCTTTCTTT. Its translation: CASSLGQNTEAFF.

The gene calls are TRBV7-9 and TRBJ2-3; D is undetermined. The CDR3 contains 15 residues. CDR1 is SEHNR and CDR2 is FQNEAQ in the germline V gene (reference sequence). Trimming removed 1 base from V and 8 bases from J, with 16 bases in between. CDR3: CASSLGVQPIGTQYF. The CDR3 DNA is TGTGCCAGCAGCTTAGGGGTCCAGCCAATCGGTACGCAGTATTTT.

DNA for the CDR3: TGTGCCAGTAGTTGGGATTCGGGCACTGAAGCTTTCTTT. Protein: CASSWDSGTEAFF. The chain is built from TRBV19 and TRBJ1-1; D not certain. Germline assignment: CDR1 LNHDA and CDR2 SQIVND (reference sequence). V was clipped by 5 bases and J by 4 bases, with 11 bases between them. The CDR3 runs 13 residues. Full variable domain (rest looked up from reference TRBV19 and TRBJ1-1): DGGITQSPKYLFRKEGQNVTLSCEQNLNHDAMYWYRQDPGQGLRLIYYSQIVNDFQKGDIAEGYSVSREKKESFPLTVTSAQKNPTAFYLCASSWDSGTEAFFGQGTRLTVV.

The chain uses TRBV7-9 and TRBJ1-1; TRBD1 might be the D (6 bases). The CDR3 is made up of 14 amino acids. CDR1 and CDR2 from the germline V gene are SEHNR and FQNEAQ (reference sequence). The V gene lost 2 bases and the J gene lost 6 bases, with 13 bases spanning the gap. The DNA of the CDR3 is TGTGCCAGCAGCTTAAGGGGGGGCCGGCCTGAAGCTTTCTTT. Protein product: CASSLRGGRPEAFF.

The chain uses TRBV5-1 and TRBJ1-2; D is perhaps TRBD1 (6 bases). V was trimmed by 8 bases and J by 3 bases, leaving 17 bases between them. From germline, CDR1 is SGHRS and CDR2 YFSETQ. The length of the CDR3 is 14 residues. CDR3 loop: CASTALGGHYGYTF. CDR3 nucleotides: TGCGCCAGTACAGCCCTGGGGGGGCACTATGGCTACACCTTC.

CDR3 loop: CASSRTTHTDTQYF. For the CDR3, the DNA is TGTGCCAGTAGTAGGACTACCCACACAGATACGCAGTATTTT. The rearrangement joins TRBV19 to TRBJ2-3, with TRBD2 as a possible D gene (6 bases). Germline CDR1 reads LNHDA; CDR2 reads SQIVND (reference sequence). The CDR3 loop spans 14 amino acids. The V end was cut by 4 bases, the J end by 2 bases, with 10 bases between. The full variable domain, completed using reference TRBV19 and TRBJ2-3, is DGGITQSPKYLFRKEGQNVTLSCEQNLNHDAMYWYRQDPGQGLRLIYYSQIVNDFQKGDIAEGYSVSREKKESFPLTVTSAQKNPTAFYLCASSRTTHTDTQYFGPGTRLTVL.

The chain employs TRBV7-8 and TRBJ1-5, with D perhaps TRBD1 (6 bases). Per the germline V gene, CDR1 is SGHVS and CDR2 is FQNEAQ. The CDR3 has 16 amino acids. V was cut by 1 base and J by 3 bases, with 13 bases left in between. CDR3 coding DNA: TGTGCCAGCAGCTTAGAGGGGGGGGCGTACAATCAGCCCCAGCATTTT. As protein: CASSLEGGAYNQPQHF. The whole variable domain, filled in from reference TRBV7-8 and TRBJ1-5, reads GAGVSQSPRYKVAKRGQDVALRCDPISGHVSLFWYQQALGQGPEFLTYFQNEAQLDKSGLPSDRFFAERPEGSVSTLKIQRTQQEDSAVYLCASSLEGGAYNQPQHFGDGTRLSIL.

The V gene is TRBV25-1, the J gene TRBJ2-3, with 9 bases fitting TRBD2. Losses at the gene ends were 5 bases for V and 1 base for J; bases not matched to a gene: 7. The CDR3 loop spans 16 amino acids. Germline lookup yields CDR1 MGHDK and CDR2 SYGVNS. CDR3 region: CASSPWGGGGTDTQYF. CDR3 in DNA: TGTGCCAGCAGTCCTTGGGGCGGGGGGGGCACAGATACGCAGTATTTT.

The rearrangement joins TRBV3-1 (or the pseudogene TRBV3-2) to TRBJ1-1, with D perhaps TRBD1 (6 bases). V lost 4 bases, J lost 6 bases, and 18 bases lay in between. From germline, CDR1 is LGHDT and CDR2 YNNKEL (reference sequence). This CDR3 is built from 15 residues. This CDR3 reads CASSPLLIRGSEAFF. The CDR3 DNA reads as TGTGCCAGCAGCCCACTCCTAATCAGGGGATCTGAAGCTTTCTTT.

A word on this clone: The sample holds other DNA sequences that translate to the same CDR3. V is TRBV7-9 and J is TRBJ1-4, with 7 bases aligning to TRBD1. The CDR3 spans 15 residues. Losses at the gene ends were 2 bases for V and 0 bases for J; bases not matched to a gene: 0. CDR1 and CDR2 (germline): SEHNR, FQNEAQ (reference sequence). CDR3 DNA: TGTGCCAGCAGCTTAACAGGGGCAACTAATGAAAAACTGTTTTTT. This translates into CASSLTGATNEKLFF.

The chain uses TRBV19 and TRBJ2-1, with 7 bases fitting TRBD1. Germline V CDR1 and CDR2: LNHDA, SQIVND (reference sequence). V was clipped by 2 bases and J by 5 bases; unmatched bases: 6. This CDR3 has 15 amino acids. The CDR3 DNA is TGTGCCAGTAGTATATGGGACAGCCGAGACAATGAGCAGTTCTTC. It specifies CASSIWDSRDNEQFF.

The V and J genes are TRBV19 and TRBJ2-1; no clear D gene. V was pared by 5 bases and J by 6 bases, with 8 bases between. In germline, CDR1 is LNHDA, CDR2 SQIVND (reference sequence). The CDR3 totals 12 residues. The CDR3 spells CASSSPFNEQFF. CDR3 nucleotide sequence: TGTGCCAGTAGTTCCCCCTTCAATGAGCAGTTCTTC. Filled out from reference TRBV19 and TRBJ2-1, the complete variable domain reads DGGITQSPKYLFRKEGQNVTLSCEQNLNHDAMYWYRQDPGQGLRLIYYSQIVNDFQKGDIAEGYSVSREKKESFPLTVTSAQKNPTAFYLCASSSPFNEQFFGPGTRLTVL.

The gene calls are TRBV5-5 and TRBJ1-1; D is perhaps TRBD1 (6 bases). Trimming pared 0 bases from V and 4 bases from J, leaving 13 bases between. CDR3 length: 15 residues. Germline V CDR1 and CDR2: SGHKS, YYEKEE (reference sequence). For the CDR3, the DNA is TGTGCCAGCAGCTTGGCGGGTAGGGGGGGCACTGAAGCTTTCTTT. Protein product: CASSLAGRGGTEAFF. Complete variable domain (other parts from reference TRBV5-5 and TRBJ1-1): DAGVTQSPTHLIKTRGQQVTLRCSPISGHKSVSWYQQVLGQGPQFIFQYYEKEERGRGNFPDRFSARQFPNYSSELNVNALLLGDSALYLCASSLAGRGGTEAFFGQGTRLTVV.

CDR3 nucleotides: TGTGCCTGGAGTGTCCCCTCCCGGCCCCAGCATTTT. It codes for CAWSVPSRPQHF. This rearrangement joins TRBV30 to TRBJ1-5, with D unresolved. Germline CDR1 reads GTSNPN; CDR2 reads SVGIG (reference sequence). Trimming pared 0 bases from V and 9 bases from J, leaving 9 bases between. CDR3 length: 12 amino acids.

This chain joins TRBV6-5 and TRBJ1-1; 10 bases align to TRBD1. The V and J ends lost 6 bases and 10 bases, in that order; junction bases with no gene match: 11. This CDR3 spans 14 amino acids. Looked up from germline, CDR1 is MNHEY and CDR2 is SVGAGI. In DNA, the CDR3 is TGTGCCAGCAGGACCCGGGACAGGGGCCGCAGAGCTTTCTTT. Translated, it gives CASRTRDRGRRAFF.

This clone was counted a single time. The CDR3 DNA sequence: TGCGCCAGCAGTAAGTCCCTCCCAGATACGCAGTATTTT. This encodes CASSKSLPDTQYF. The chain recombines TRBV5-1 with TRBJ2-3; D ambiguous. Germline CDR1 is SGHRS and CDR2 is YFSETQ. This CDR3 spans 13 amino acids. V lost 5 bases to trimming and J lost 4 bases, with 11 bases between them.

The genes are TRBV19 and TRBJ1-2, with 11 nucleotides matching TRBD1. J was trimmed by 6 bases and V by 7 bases; bases with no gene match: 7. The germline V gene encodes CDR1 LNHDA and CDR2 SQIVND (reference sequence). This CDR3 has 14 amino acids. CDR3 region: CASNMGQGVNGYTF. DNA for the CDR3: TGTGCCAGTAACATGGGACAGGGGGTGAATGGCTACACCTTC.

This sequence joins TRBV6-5 and TRBJ2-7; 7 bases line up with TRBD1. In germline, CDR1 is MNHEY, CDR2 SVGAGI. The CDR3 is 14 residues long. The trim removed 6 bases at V and 2 bases at J, leaving 7 bases unmatched. The CDR3 sequence: CASRWDSETYEQYF. The CDR3 coding sequence is TGTGCCAGCAGGTGGGACAGCGAGACCTACGAGCAGTACTTC.

This chain connects TRBV7-9 to TRBJ2-2; possible D gene TRBD1, 6 bases. V lost 5 bases and J lost 5, with 15 bases in between. The CDR3 spans 15 residues. The germline CDR1 and CDR2 sequences are SEHNR and FQNEAQ (reference sequence). The CDR3 is CASSEEQGRTGELFF. CDR3 bases: TGTGCCAGCAGCGAGGAACAGGGTCGGACCGGGGAGCTGTTTTTT.

The rearrangement links TRBV27 to TRBJ2-3; weak D call: TRBD1 (5 bases). There are 15 residues in the CDR3. The V end lost 10 bases, the J end lost 0 bases, and 17 bases lay between the germline ends. Germline V gene data show CDR1 as MNHEY and CDR2 as SMNVEV (reference sequence). CDR3 nucleotide sequence: TGTGCCACTAAGGGGCCCCTATATAGCACAGATACGCAGTATTTT. As protein: CATKGPLYSTDTQYF.

V and J are TRBV25-1 and TRBJ2-3; 7 nucleotides line up with TRBD1. CDR1 MGHDK and CDR2 SYGVNS come from the germline V gene. The V and J ends lost 4 bases and 2 bases, in that order; junction bases with no gene match: 3. This CDR3 contains 14 residues. In DNA, the CDR3 is TGTGCCAGCAGTGCTACAGGGGCCACAGATACGCAGTATTTT. Translating gives CASSATGATDTQYF. Together with reference TRBV25-1 and TRBJ2-3, the CDR3 gives the full variable domain: EADIYQTPRYLVIGTGKKITLECSQTMGHDKMYWYQQDPGMELHLIHYSYGVNSTEKGDLSSESTVSRIRTEHFPLTLESARPSHTSQYLCASSATGATDTQYFGPGTRLTVL.

The chain has TRBV12-3 or TRBV12-4 and TRBJ1-2; the D gene is possibly TRBD1 (5 bases). There are 13 residues in the CDR3. The germline V and J ends were trimmed by 7 bases and 4 bases, with 13 bases remaining between them. CDR3 bases: TGTGCCAGCACCTGGGGACTCCGCTATGGCTACACCTTC. As protein: CASTWGLRYGYTF.

The chain uses TRBV5-1 and TRBJ1-6; a weak D match, TRBD1 (5 bases). This CDR3 contains 16 residues. The V gene's germline CDR1 is SGHRS and CDR2 YFSETQ. Trimming took off 4 bases at V and 7 bases at J, with 18 bases between the two ends. CDR3 sequence (DNA): TGCGCCAGCAGCATTCGGGGCGGCGGGTTAAATTCACCCCTCCACTTT. Protein sequence: CASSIRGGGLNSPLHF.

The chain uses TRBV10-2 and TRBJ2-1; no firm D call. V dropped 4 bases and J dropped 4 bases, with 11 bases sitting between them. CDR3 length: 14 amino acids. Germline V gene data show CDR1 as WSHSY and CDR2 as SAAADI. The CDR3 protein is CASSVLPKYNEQFF. In DNA form, the CDR3 reads TGCGCCAGCAGTGTCCTCCCTAAATACAATGAGCAGTTCTTC.

This chain joins TRBV7-2 and TRBJ1-1, with no clear D. The CDR3 runs 14 residues. Trimming cost V 5 bases and J 1 base, with 11 bases left between them. Germline V lookup: CDR1 SGHTA, CDR2 FQGNSA. CDR3 nucleotide sequence: TGTGCCAGCAGCCAACCCCCGGGGAACACTGAAGCTTTCTTT. Translated, it gives CASSQPPGNTEAFF.

This clone has a handful of counts. The rearrangement joins TRBV19 to TRBJ1-2, with 7 nucleotides matching TRBD1. CDR1 is LNHDA, CDR2 SQIVND, per germline (reference sequence). The CDR3 extends over 13 amino acids. V was pared by 6 bases and J by 3 bases, with 4 bases of the junction left unmatched. Here the CDR3 DNA reads TGTGCCAGTAGCCAAACAGGGGACTATGGCTACACCTTC. Its protein is CASSQTGDYGYTF.

The genes are TRBV25-1 and TRBJ2-3; 10 positions match TRBD2. J lost 5 bases, V lost 4 bases, and 15 bases had no gene match. This CDR3 spans 18 amino acids. From germline, CDR1 is MGHDK and CDR2 SYGVNS. This CDR3 reads CASSGLQPGLASVDTQYF. The CDR3 DNA reads TGTGCCAGCAGTGGCCTACAACCGGGACTAGCGTCCGTAGATACGCAGTATTTT.